The next 20 T cell receptor beta chains were all read from a single sample in a study of immune evolution from preneoplasia to lung adenocarcinoma. Profiled with immunoSEQ multiplex PCR; TCRdb holds only in-frame clones, not every one. Among about 26,000 clones, 65% to 75% were seen once, and the ten largest hold approximately 5%. Sequenced sample: FFPE invasive lung adenocarcinoma tissue. The receptors come from a person aged 55 to 69 with invasive lung adenocarcinoma. Some clones in this sample may be carry-over from other donors' samples.

The chain has TRBV6-4 and TRBJ2-1, with 13 bases that match TRBD2. The trim removed 5 bases at V and 5 bases at J, leaving 3 bases unmatched. Germline V gives CDR1 MRHNA, CDR2 SNTAGT. CDR3 length: 15 amino acids. The CDR3 DNA follows: TGTGCCAGCAGTAAAGGACTAGCGGGAGACAATGAGCAGTTCTTC. Residues: CASSKGLAGDNEQFF.

This rearrangement joins TRBV7-2 to TRBJ2-7; D possibly corresponds to TRBD1 (6 bases). V was clipped by 3 bases and J by 5 bases, with 14 bases between them. The germline V gene encodes CDR1 SGHTA and CDR2 FQGNSA. CDR3 length: 14 residues. CDR3 in DNA: TGTGCCAGCAGCTTCGGACAGTTCGGTAACGAGCAGTACTTC. Translation gives CASSFGQFGNEQYF.

The chain employs TRBV6-1 and TRBJ2-1; the D is unclear. CDR3 length: 16 residues. Germline V CDR1 and CDR2: MNHNS, SASEGT. V dropped 4 bases and J dropped 3 bases, with 16 bases sitting between them. CDR3 in DNA: TGTGCCAGCAGTGTCTCCCGGCGGCAGATCTACAATGAGCAGTTCTTC. As protein: CASSVSRRQIYNEQFF.

This chain links TRBV29-1 with TRBJ1-2, with TRBD1 matching 7 bases. The ends lost 1 base at V and 4 bases at J; junction bases unmatched: 12. The CDR3 is 16 amino acids. Germline V gene lookup returns CDR1 SQVTM and CDR2 ANQGSEA. CDR3 amino acids: CSVEGTSGTDLYGYTF. In nucleotides, the CDR3 is TGCAGCGTTGAAGGTACTTCAGGGACAGACCTCTATGGCTACACCTTC.

Details on this clone: One junction end disagrees with the germline gene, perhaps due to a read error. The gene calls are TRBV28 and TRBJ1-1, with D tentatively TRBD1 (5 bases). This CDR3 is built from 16 residues. Germline V gene lookup returns CDR1 MDHEN and CDR2 SYDVKM. The CDR3 DNA follows: TGTGTCAGCAGTTTACAGGCAGGGCGAAGGAACACTGAAGCTTTCTTT. Translated: CVSSLQAGRRNTEAFF.

The V call is TRBV9, the J call TRBJ2-1, with D maybe TRBD2 (5 bases). V lost 0 bases and J lost 5, with 18 bases in between. The germline CDR1 and CDR2 sequences are SGDLS and YYNGEE. The CDR3 is 17 residues long. The CDR3 nucleotides read TGTGCCAGCAGCGTAGGAATAGGAGCTAGAGCGGACAATGAGCAGTTCTTC. This sequence encodes CASSVGIGARADNEQFF.

The chain joins TRBV7-2 to TRBJ2-5; 9 bases are a match to TRBD2. Looked up from germline, CDR1 is SGHTA and CDR2 is FQGNSA. CDR3 size: 15 residues. With V trimmed by 5 bases and J by 5 bases, 9 bases remained unmatched. The CDR3 DNA follows: TGTGCCAGCAGCCGCCGGGCGGGAGGGCGGGAGACCCAGTACTTC. As protein: CASSRRAGGRETQYF.

CDR3: CASGQGGVQTQYF. The CDR3 DNA is TGTGCCAGCGGGCAAGGGGGCGTACAGACCCAGTACTTC. V gene TRBV28 combines with J gene TRBJ2-5; the match to TRBD1 covers 7 bases. Trimming cost V 8 bases and J 6 bases; bases outside gene matches: 9. CDR1 and CDR2 from the germline V gene are MDHEN and SYDVKM. The CDR3 runs to 13 residues.

The chain has TRBV27 and TRBJ1-5; D is perhaps TRBD1 (6 bases). Per the germline V gene, CDR1 is MNHEY and CDR2 is SMNVEV (reference sequence). V shed 6 bases and J shed 7 bases, with 22 bases lying between them. The CDR3 extends over 16 amino acids. The CDR3: CASSPSTGQREQPQHF. The DNA for the CDR3 is TGTGCCAGCAGCCCTTCAACGGGACAAAGAGAACAGCCCCAGCATTTT.

Comment on this clone: The sample holds other DNA sequences that translate to the same CDR3. The chain links TRBV5-1 to TRBJ1-1; 9 bases align to TRBD1. The CDR3 has 14 amino acids. Germline CDR1 is SGHRS and CDR2 is YFSETQ. The junction had 5 bases not matched to a gene; V was cut back by 4 bases and J by 4 bases. This CDR3 is CASSIQGAGTEAFF. The CDR3 region has the DNA TGCGCCAGCAGCATACAGGGGGCAGGCACTGAAGCTTTCTTT.

Concerning this clone itself: The same CDR3 also results from other DNA sequences found in this sample. V and J are TRBV5-1 and TRBJ2-5, with no clear D. The CDR3 covers 14 residues. Trimming removed 0 bases from V and 1 base from J, with 7 bases in between. The germline V gene encodes CDR1 SGHRS and CDR2 YFSETQ. The CDR3 here is CASSLGQSQETQYF. CDR3 sequence (DNA): TGCGCCAGCAGCTTGGGGCAGTCCCAAGAGACCCAGTACTTC.

J is TRBJ1-4 and V is TRBV7-2; no firm D call. Per the germline V gene, CDR1 is SGHTA and CDR2 is FQGNSA. The CDR3 runs to 14 residues. Trimming shortened V by 4 bases and J by 8 bases, and 14 bases separated the two germline ends. The CDR3 bases are TGTGCCAGCAGCTCCCAGCCGCATATCGAAAAACTGTTTTTT. It is translated as CASSSQPHIEKLFF.

CDR3 DNA sequence: TGTGCCAGCAGCTTAGATCAGGGACAGAGCCATGGCTACACCTTC. Translated: CASSLDQGQSHGYTF. The chain links TRBV11-2 to TRBJ1-2; 7 bases match TRBD1. The trim removed 0 bases at V and 6 bases at J, leaving 7 bases unmatched. The CDR3 is made up of 15 amino acids. Germline values: CDR1 SGHAT, CDR2 FQNNGV.

This chain links TRBV11-2 with TRBJ1-2; D is perhaps TRBD1 (6 bases). V lost 5 bases to trimming and J lost 8 bases, with 12 bases between them. CDR3 size: 12 residues. The germline V gene encodes CDR1 SGHAT and CDR2 FQNNGV. This chain's CDR3 is CASSGPGGGYTF. The CDR3 bases are TGTGCCAGCAGCGGCCCCGGGGGCGGCTACACCTTC.

The rearrangement uses TRBV29-1 and TRBJ1-2, with 11 bases that match TRBD1. CDR3 length equals 14 residues. CDR1 is SQVTM and CDR2 is ANQGSEA in the germline V gene. Germline trimming cut 7 bases from V and 2 bases from J; bases unmatched to any gene: 6. In DNA, the CDR3 is TGCAGCGCAGGGACAGGGGGGCGCAACTATGGCTACACCTTC. It specifies CSAGTGGRNYGYTF.

The rearrangement joins TRBV7-2 to TRBJ2-4; D might be TRBD2 (6 bases). The CDR3 contains 14 residues. V lost 3 bases and J lost 1, with 7 bases in between. The germline gives CDR1 SGHTA, CDR2 FQGNSA. The CDR3, as DNA: TGTGCCAGCAGCTTCGGAGGGGCCAAAAACATTCAGTACTTC. Protein product: CASSFGGAKNIQYF.

The chain links TRBV5-5 to TRBJ2-1; TRBD1 might be the D (6 bases). Deletions cut 5 bases from V and 1 base from J, with 13 bases between. The length of the CDR3 is 15 residues. Germline lookup yields CDR1 SGHKS and CDR2 YYEKEE (reference sequence). The CDR3 DNA reads as TGTGCCAGCAGGTTGACAGGCCCTTCCTACAATGAGCAGTTCTTC. Translated: CASRLTGPSYNEQFF.

The chain recombines TRBV2 with TRBJ2-1; 15 positions agree with TRBD2. Germline lookup yields CDR1 SNHLY and CDR2 FYNNEI. V lost 6 bases, J lost 3 bases, and 6 bases stayed unmatched. This CDR3 comprises 17 residues. The CDR3 protein is CASRGTSGRPRYNEQFF. CDR3 nucleotide sequence: TGTGCCAGCAGGGGGACTAGCGGGAGGCCTCGCTACAATGAGCAGTTCTTC.

This chain connects TRBV27 to TRBJ2-1; unclear D gene. CDR1 MNHEY and CDR2 SMNVEV come from the germline V gene (reference sequence). The CDR3 totals 14 residues. Trimming stripped 10 bases from V and 3 bases from J, with 16 bases between. The CDR3 coding sequence is TGTGCCACCGCCCCCAGTGCTTTCTACAATGAGCAGTTCTTC. Translation gives CATAPSAFYNEQFF.

This clone came up a few times. V and J are TRBV19 and TRBJ2-1; D assignment may be TRBD1 or TRBD2 (5 bases each). Germline V gene data show CDR1 as LNHDA and CDR2 as SQIVND (reference sequence). The CDR3 has 13 amino acids. V lost 3 bases and J lost 9, with 12 bases in between. CDR3 sequence reads: CASSMHGAPEQFF. CDR3 coding DNA: TGTGCCAGTAGTATGCACGGGGCTCCTGAGCAGTTCTTC.